Below, 21 T cell receptor beta chains from the same sample are listed, as sequenced in a study of type 1 regulatory T cells. Each CDR3 protein is one row after TCRdb ran MiXCR on the reads. The sample shows approximately 97,000 distinct CDR3 sequences, about 28% of them seen only once. Sequenced: CD4+ T cells, either the whole sample or a sorted fraction (not recorded which). These receptors were taken from a human donor in good health.

The CDR3 bases are TGTGCCATCAGTGAGTCGGTTCAAACAGATACGCAGTATTTT. Translating gives CAISESVQTDTQYF. The chain joins TRBV10-3 to TRBJ2-3; D is undetermined. This CDR3 contains 14 residues. Germline-derived CDR1 and CDR2 are ENHRY and SYGVKD. Trimming pared 0 bases from V and 3 bases from J, leaving 7 bases between.

The gene calls are TRBV5-5 and TRBJ2-5, with TRBD2 as a possible D gene (5 bases). The CDR3 has 14 amino acids. Trimming took off 4 bases at V and 1 base at J, with 11 bases between the two ends. Germline loops: CDR1 SGHKS, CDR2 YYEKEE (reference sequence). The CDR3 DNA sequence: TGTGCCAGCAGCCCCGGGATAACCCAAGAGACCCAGTACTTC. Protein sequence: CASSPGITQETQYF. The variable domain in full, completed from reference TRBV5-5 and TRBJ2-5, reads DAGVTQSPTHLIKTRGQQVTLRCSPISGHKSVSWYQQVLGQGPQFIFQYYEKEERGRGNFPDRFSARQFPNYSSELNVNALLLGDSALYLCASSPGITQETQYFGPGTRLLVL.

This clonotype was counted only a few times. This chain links TRBV29-1 with TRBJ1-2; D remains unclear. The V gene's germline CDR1 is SQVTM and CDR2 ANQGSEA. This CDR3 has 12 residues. V lost 7 bases and J lost 7, with 16 bases in between. The CDR3 protein is CSALVRPSGYTF. The CDR3 DNA reads TGCAGCGCGCTAGTAAGACCTAGTGGCTACACCTTC.

V gene TRBV5-1 combines with J gene TRBJ2-7; weak D call: TRBD1 (5 bases). V was clipped by 0 bases and J by 0 bases, with 10 bases between them. The germline CDR1 and CDR2 sequences are SGHRS and YFSETQ. The CDR3 is made up of 15 amino acids. The CDR3 loop is CASSLDGASSYEQYF. The CDR3 DNA reads as TGCGCCAGCAGCTTGGATGGGGCGTCCTCCTACGAGCAGTACTTC. The complete variable domain, with remaining parts taken from reference TRBV5-1 and TRBJ2-7, reads KAGVTQTPRYLIKTRGQQVTLSCSPISGHRSVSWYQQTPGQGLQFLFEYFSETQRNKGNFPGRFSGRQFSNSRSEMNVSTLELGDSALYLCASSLDGASSYEQYFGPGTRLTVT.

This chain's CDR3 is CAIRTREGPDTQYF. Here the CDR3 DNA reads TGTGCCATCCGAACGCGGGAGGGACCAGATACGCAGTATTTT. This chain connects TRBV6-5 to TRBJ2-3; 9 positions agree with TRBD2. The CDR3 contains 14 residues. V gave up 10 bases and J gave up 4 bases; unmatched junction bases: 9. Germline values: CDR1 MNHEY, CDR2 SVGAGI.

This clonotype has a handful of counts. The V and J genes are TRBV29-1 and TRBJ2-3, with a weak D call TRBD1 (5 bases). Trimming shortened V by 7 bases and J by 2 bases, and 13 bases separated the two germline ends. The CDR3 is 13 residues long. Germline V lookup: CDR1 SQVTM, CDR2 ANQGSEA. CDR3 protein: CSARRGNTDTQYF. The CDR3 coding sequence is TGCAGCGCCCGAAGGGGTAACACAGATACGCAGTATTTT.

This clonotype was recorded once. CDR3 DNA sequence: TGTGCCAGCAGTTCCCCAAGGGGCAATATCGCTGAAGCTTTCTTT. Residues: CASSSPRGNIAEAFF. The rearrangement uses TRBV6-2 or TRBV6-3 and TRBJ1-1; tentatively, D is TRBD1 (5 bases). Trimming shortened V by 4 bases and J by 6 bases, and 18 bases separated the two germline ends. Per germline, CDR1 MNHEY and CDR2 SVGEGT. The length of the CDR3 is 15 residues.

This clonotype has just a few counts. The genes are TRBV20-1 and TRBJ2-1; 7 nucleotides align to TRBD2. CDR1 is DFQATT, CDR2 SNEGSKA, per germline (reference sequence). This CDR3 is 13 amino acids long. V lost 3 bases, J lost 6 bases, and 5 bases stayed unmatched. For the CDR3, the DNA is TGCAGTGCTAGGCGGGAGACCACCAATGAGCAGTTCTTC. Translating it yields CSARRETTNEQFF.

This clonotype was detected only a few times. The chain is built from TRBV12-3 or TRBV12-4 and TRBJ2-1; D gene uncertain. The length of the CDR3 is 16 residues. Deletions cut 7 bases from V and 6 bases from J, with 22 bases between. CDR3 sequence: CASNFSIVERTNEQFF. The CDR3 DNA follows: TGTGCCAGCAACTTTTCTATTGTGGAGAGAACCAATGAGCAGTTCTTC.

The gene calls are TRBV20-1 and TRBJ2-5; 10 bases agree with TRBD2. The germline V gene has CDR1 DFQATT and CDR2 SNEGSKA (reference sequence). Germline trimming cut 3 bases from V and 5 bases from J; bases unmatched to any gene: 18. The CDR3 has 18 residues. The CDR3 loop reads CSASRSQAGGPSWETQYF. The CDR3 DNA sequence: TGCAGTGCTAGCCGATCCCAAGCGGGAGGGCCTAGTTGGGAGACCCAGTACTTC.

The chain couples TRBV2 to TRBJ2-7, with D uncertain. Germline CDR1 reads SNHLY; CDR2 reads FYNNEI. Trimming removed 4 bases from V and 4 bases from J, with 5 bases in between. The CDR3 is 11 amino acids. The CDR3 here is CASSGRYEQYF. The DNA of the CDR3 is TGTGCCAGCAGTGGACGGTACGAGCAGTACTTC.

The chain uses TRBV20-1 and TRBJ2-3; TRBD2 is a possible D gene (6 bases). Deletions cut 8 bases from V and 0 bases from J, with 18 bases between. CDR3 length: 15 amino acids. Germline V gene sequence: CDR1 DFQATT, CDR2 SNEGSKA (reference sequence). The CDR3: CSTRRWSGSTDTQYF. CDR3 in DNA: TGCAGTACGCGCCGGTGGAGCGGGAGCACAGATACGCAGTATTTT.

This clonotype appeared a single time. V and J are TRBV20-1 and TRBJ2-5; the match to TRBD2 covers 7 bases. CDR3 length equals 14 residues. Trimming at V came to 3 bases and at J to 5 bases, leaving 9 bases not matched to a gene. Germline CDR1 reads DFQATT; CDR2 reads SNEGSKA (reference sequence). In nucleotides, the CDR3 is TGCAGTGCTAGCTGGGGGGGGGGACGGGAGACCCAGTACTTC. Its translation is CSASWGGGRETQYF.

V usage is TRBV20-1 and J usage is TRBJ2-4, with 12 bases matching TRBD2. This CDR3 has 15 amino acids. Germline values: CDR1 DFQATT, CDR2 SNEGSKA (reference sequence). The J segment lost 3 bases and the V segment lost 4 bases, leaving 4 bases of the junction unmatched. The chain's CDR3 is CSAIRLAGDKNIQYF. In DNA form, the CDR3 reads TGCAGTGCTATTAGACTAGCGGGAGACAAAAACATTCAGTACTTC.

This clonotype turned up a few times. This chain connects TRBV9 to TRBJ1-6, with D maybe TRBD1 (6 bases). Trimming removed 0 bases at V and 7 bases at J, with 8 bases between. Germline-derived CDR1 and CDR2 are SGDLS and YYNGEE. This CDR3 has 14 residues. This CDR3 is CASSVGGTNSPLHF. The CDR3 DNA is TGTGCCAGCAGCGTAGGAGGGACAAATTCACCCCTCCACTTT. Full variable domain (remainder filled in from reference TRBV9 and TRBJ1-6): DSGVTQTPKHLITATGQRVTLRCSPRSGDLSVYWYQQSLDQGLQFLIQYYNGEERAKGNILERFSAQQFPDLHSELNLSSLELGDSALYFCASSVGGTNSPLHFGNGTRLTVT.

The chain joins TRBV12-3 or TRBV12-4 to TRBJ2-1, with D hard to call. The ends were cut back, 7 bases at V and 6 bases at J, with 13 bases in the middle. This CDR3 spans 13 amino acids. CDR3 in DNA: TGTGCCAGCACTCTGGACCCCGCCAATGAGCAGTTCTTC. This sequence encodes CASTLDPANEQFF.

The chain links TRBV24-1 to TRBJ2-3; 10 bases map to TRBD1. The CDR3 runs 17 residues. V lost 5 bases and J lost 0; bases outside the gene matches: 7. Germline CDR1 reads KGHDR; CDR2 reads SFDVKD. Here the CDR3 reads CATSGPPGQGSTDTQYF. In DNA form, the CDR3 reads TGTGCCACCAGTGGACCTCCGGGACAGGGGAGCACAGATACGCAGTATTTT.

The rearrangement links TRBV3-1 to TRBJ2-7; the D call may be TRBD1 or TRBD2 (5 bases each). The germline gives CDR1 LGHDT, CDR2 YNNKEL (reference sequence). The germline V and J ends were trimmed by 6 bases and 1 base, with 10 bases remaining between them. The CDR3 runs to 13 residues. The CDR3 coding sequence is TGTGCCAGCAGGATGGGACCTTCCTACGAGCAGTACTTC. Its translation: CASRMGPSYEQYF.

Worth noting for this clonotype: Its ends do not fully match the called genes, so a read error is possible. This chain joins TRBV29-1 and TRBJ2-6, with TRBD1 identical over 9 bases. Germline V gene data show CDR1 as SQVTM and CDR2 as ANQGSEA. The CDR3 length is 19 residues. CDR3 sequence reads: CSVEIRDRDKGSGANILTF. The CDR3 coding sequence is TGCAGCGTTGAAATTCGGGACAGGGATAAGGGGTCTGGGGCCAACATCCTGACTTTC.

This chain links TRBV4-3 with TRBJ2-4; D is ambiguous. The CDR3 runs 14 residues. With 0 bases removed from V and 8 bases from J, the gap between germline ends came to 11 bases. Germline V gene sequence: CDR1 LGHNA, CDR2 YSLEER. CDR3 sequence reads: CASSQDSGRDIQYF. The CDR3 nucleotides are TGCGCCAGCAGCCAAGACTCGGGCCGGGACATTCAGTACTTC.

The sample holds a few counts of this clonotype. The V and J genes are TRBV7-3 and TRBJ1-1; D call uncertain. The germline CDR1 and CDR2 sequences are SGHTA and FQGTGA. The CDR3 has 13 residues. Trimming removed 3 bases at V and 1 base at J, with 6 bases between. The CDR3 DNA is TGTGCCAGCAGCTTGAACCAGAACACTGAAGCTTTCTTT. As protein: CASSLNQNTEAFF.